These 2 T cell receptor beta chains were sequenced from one sample in a study of cytomegalovirus exposure and HLA in healthy donors. PCR was performed using 60 Vbeta and 13 Jbeta primers. Data came from immunoSEQ multiplex PCR; TCRdb stores just in-frame clones and leaves some out. Among 150,000 or so clones listed, 60% to 80% were seen once. Sequences were obtained from PBMCs. These receptors were obtained from a male donor in good health and CMV-seronegative.

This chain connects TRBV29-1 to TRBJ2-5; TRBD2 aligns across 12 bases. Germline V gene lookup returns CDR1 SQVTM and CDR2 ANQGSEA. The CDR3 runs to 13 residues. V lost 4 bases and J lost 5; bases outside the gene matches: 2. The CDR3 coding sequence is TGCAGCGTTGGACTAGCGGGAGATGAGACCCAGTACTTC. Translating gives CSVGLAGDETQYF.

The genes are TRBV11-2 and TRBJ2-1; 8 bases line up with TRBD1. The V gene's germline CDR1 is SGHAT and CDR2 FQNNGV. The CDR3 length is 17 residues. The junction had 6 bases not matched to a gene; V was cut back by 0 bases and J by 2 bases. The CDR3 region has the DNA TGTGCCAGCAGCTTAGATGTCAGGGGGCTTGCCTACAATGAGCAGTTCTTC. Its protein product is CASSLDVRGLAYNEQFF.